This TCR beta chain was recovered during a study of shared clonotypes between healthy human individuals. Study overall: Per-donor plates numbered three CD4 naive, three CD4 memory, two CD8 naive and one CD8 memory.

After removal of 4 bases from V and 9 bases from J, the junction contained 10 bases not matched to a gene. Germline V CDR1 and CDR2: SGHTA, FQGNSA. The CDR3 totals 17 residues. The authors split each subset's genomic DNA evenly across several immunoSEQ plates. Replicate sorted-subset PCRs were loaded with around 220 ng DNA, roughly 33,000 T cell genomes. Here immunoSEQ multiplex PCR was the method, and the copy in TCRdb shows in-frame clones only, minus some. This table holds about 1.5 million clones, 95% to 99% found once. The chain couples TRBV7-2 to TRBJ2-1; 15 nucleotides agree with TRBD2. The receptor was derived from a man aged 25 to 40 in good health. Sequences were obtained from naive CD4+ T cells sorted from blood. Noted subset: CD45RA+ positively selected. Written as DNA, the CDR3 is TGTGCCAGCAGCTCGCGCGGACTAGCGGGAGGGGCTGGTGAGCAGTTCTTC. It translates to CASSSRGLAGGAGEQFF.